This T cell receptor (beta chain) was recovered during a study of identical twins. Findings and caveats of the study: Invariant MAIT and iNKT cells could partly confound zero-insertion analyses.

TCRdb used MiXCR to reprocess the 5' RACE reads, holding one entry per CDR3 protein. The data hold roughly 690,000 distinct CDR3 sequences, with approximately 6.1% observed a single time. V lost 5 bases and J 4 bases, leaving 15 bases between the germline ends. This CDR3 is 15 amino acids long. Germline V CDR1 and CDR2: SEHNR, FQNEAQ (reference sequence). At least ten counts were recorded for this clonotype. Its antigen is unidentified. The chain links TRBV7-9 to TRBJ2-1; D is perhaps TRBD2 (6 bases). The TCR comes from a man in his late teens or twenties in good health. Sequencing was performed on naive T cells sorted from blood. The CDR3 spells CASSMIGGIYNEQFF. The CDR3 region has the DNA TGTGCCAGCAGCATGATCGGGGGAATATACAATGAGCAGTTCTTC.